The 27 T cell receptor beta chains in this list originate from one sample, sequenced in a study of shared clonotypes between healthy human individuals. Sequencing was performed with immunoSEQ multiplex PCR; in TCRdb, only in-frame clones are kept and a portion is missing. The sample lists hundreds of thousands of clones, around 95% occurring once. Naivety among CD8 cells was defined by CD45RO negativity and positive CCR7 selection, thereby excluding terminally differentiated effector memory CD45RA+ cells. Sequences were obtained from naive CD8+ T cells sorted from blood. All receptors come from a woman in her 30s in good health.

This clone was counted a single time. The rearrangement joins TRBV14 to TRBJ2-7, with D unresolved. CDR1 is SGHDN, CDR2 FVKESK, per germline. The CDR3 loop spans 13 amino acids. V lost 0 bases, J lost 4 bases, and 7 bases lay in between. The CDR3 protein is CASSQEMAYEQYF. For the CDR3, the DNA is TGTGCCAGCAGCCAAGAAATGGCGTACGAGCAGTACTTC.

This sequence joins TRBV27 and TRBJ2-4, with D possibly matching TRBD1 (5 bases). V lost 5 bases, J lost 2 bases, and 16 bases lay in between. The germline V gene has CDR1 MNHEY and CDR2 SMNVEV (reference sequence). CDR3 size: 16 residues. CDR3 sequence: CASSLSAGSSKNIQYF. The CDR3 DNA reads as TGTGCCAGCAGTCTCTCCGCAGGGTCGTCCAAAAACATTCAGTACTTC.

The rearrangement links TRBV13 to TRBJ2-7; TRBD1 or TRBD2 may be the D gene (5 bases each). The V end was cut by 4 bases, the J end by 7 bases, with 20 bases between. Germline lookup yields CDR1 PRHDT and CDR2 FYEKMQ (reference sequence). This CDR3 comprises 15 residues. CDR3 nucleotide sequence: TGTGCCAGCAGCTCCTCCGGGACGGGGAAGCAGGAGCAGTACTTC. Its protein is CASSSSGTGKQEQYF.

This chain links TRBV11-2 with TRBJ2-7; TRBD2 matches 10 bases. The CDR3 is made up of 15 amino acids. Per germline, CDR1 SGHAT and CDR2 FQNNGV. V was clipped by 5 bases and J by 2 bases; unmatched bases: 6. CDR3 nucleotides: TGTGCCAGCAGCACCGGACTAGCGGATACCTACGAGCAGTACTTC. Translation gives CASSTGLADTYEQYF.

The chain links TRBV10-1 to TRBJ2-7, with D perhaps TRBD2 (6 bases). CDR1 is WNHNN, CDR2 SYGVQD, per germline (reference sequence). The germline V and J ends were trimmed by 6 bases and 7 bases, with 19 bases remaining between them. The CDR3 is made up of 14 amino acids. CDR3 protein: CASSRDLSYEEQYF. The CDR3 nucleotides are TGCGCCAGCAGCCGGGACTTGTCCTACGAAGAGCAGTACTTC.

This clone has just one count. The rearrangement joins TRBV28 to TRBJ2-1; TRBD2 is a possible D gene (6 bases). With 1 base removed from V and 5 bases from J, the gap between germline ends came to 24 bases. There are 19 residues in the CDR3. Germline V lookup: CDR1 MDHEN, CDR2 SYDVKM. CDR3 coding DNA: TGTGCCAGCAGTTTATTACTAGCCGCAGGTTTTAGCTCTAACAATGAGCAGTTCTTC. It yields the protein CASSLLLAAGFSSNNEQFF.

The chain's CDR3 is CSVGRTSGGRETQYF. As DNA, the CDR3 is TGCAGCGTCGGTCGGACTAGCGGAGGGAGGGAGACCCAGTACTTC. V is TRBV29-1 and J is TRBJ2-5, with 10 bases fitting TRBD2. The CDR3 has 15 amino acids. Unmatched junction bases numbered 12, after V lost 6 bases and J lost 5 bases. Per the germline V gene, CDR1 is SQVTM and CDR2 is ANQGSEA. Combining the CDR3 with reference TRBV29-1 and TRBJ2-5 gives the whole variable domain SAVISQKPSRDICQRGTSLTIQCQVDSQVTMMFWYRQQPGQSLTLIATANQGSEATYESGFVIDKFPISRPNLTFSTLTVSNMSPEDSSIYLCSVGRTSGGRETQYFGPGTRLLVL.

The rearrangement joins TRBV11-2 to TRBJ2-1, with 8 bases lining up with TRBD2. J gave up 6 bases and V 5 bases, and 12 bases lay outside the gene matches. The CDR3 runs 16 residues. The germline V gene encodes CDR1 SGHAT and CDR2 FQNNGV. CDR3 sequence: CASSRGAASGFNEQFF. CDR3 bases: TGTGCCAGCAGCCGAGGGGCGGCTAGCGGGTTCAATGAGCAGTTCTTC.

This chain connects TRBV25-1 to TRBJ1-5; no clear D gene. This CDR3 spans 12 amino acids. V lost 4 bases and J 6 bases, leaving 7 bases between the germline ends. Germline CDR1 and CDR2: MGHDK and SYGVNS. The CDR3 spells CASSVGSQPQHF. In nucleotides, the CDR3 is TGTGCCAGCAGTGTAGGTAGTCAGCCCCAGCATTTT.

The V call is TRBV19, the J call TRBJ2-1; D tentatively fits TRBD1 or TRBD2 (5 bases each). The germline V gene encodes CDR1 LNHDA and CDR2 SQIVND (reference sequence). The CDR3 sequence is 15 residues long. The V end was cut by 6 bases, the J end by 6 bases, with 18 bases between. CDR3 sequence (DNA): TGTGCCAGTAGCAGGGAGCGCCCGTTCTCCAATGAGCAGTTCTTC. Its protein is CASSRERPFSNEQFF.

The DNA of the CDR3 is TGTGCCAGCAGGGTCACTAGATACGAGCAGTACTTC. It specifies CASRVTRYEQYF. The chain recombines TRBV2 with TRBJ2-7; D is perhaps TRBD2 (5 bases). CDR1 is SNHLY and CDR2 is FYNNEI in the germline V gene. There are 12 residues in the CDR3. Deletions cut 6 bases from V and 4 bases from J, with 10 bases between.

V gene TRBV28 combines with J gene TRBJ2-2, with D perhaps TRBD1 (5 bases). The CDR3 length is 12 residues. V was pared by 5 bases and J by 7 bases, with 8 bases between. The germline CDR1 and CDR2 sequences are MDHEN and SYDVKM. CDR3 nucleotide sequence: TGTGCCAGCAGTCCAGGGTTCGGGGAGCTGTTTTTT. Amino acids: CASSPGFGELFF.

V gene TRBV5-6 combines with J gene TRBJ2-7; D call uncertain. Germline values: CDR1 SGHDT, CDR2 YYEEEE. CDR3 size: 14 residues. Trimming cost V 1 base and J 0 bases, with 8 bases left between them. The CDR3 protein is CASSLPASSYEQYF. CDR3 DNA sequence: TGTGCCAGCAGCTTGCCGGCTAGCTCCTACGAGCAGTACTTC.

This clone was counted once. V gene TRBV19 combines with J gene TRBJ2-6; no clear D gene. CDR1 and CDR2 from the germline V gene are LNHDA and SQIVND (reference sequence). V lost 4 bases and J lost 0, with 4 bases in between. The length of the CDR3 is 14 residues. The CDR3 DNA sequence: TGTGCCAGTAGTAGCCGCTCTGGGGCCAACGTCCTGACTTTC. It yields the protein CASSSRSGANVLTF.

The V call is TRBV28, the J call TRBJ2-5; D may correspond to TRBD1 or TRBD2 (5 bases each). This CDR3 is built from 14 residues. Germline V gene data show CDR1 as MDHEN and CDR2 as SYDVKM. The germline V and J ends were trimmed by 4 bases and 2 bases, with 11 bases remaining between them. For the CDR3, the DNA is TGTGCCAGCAGTTCCCTGGGGGTACAAGAGACCCAGTACTTC. Protein product: CASSSLGVQETQYF.

The V call is TRBV2, the J call TRBJ2-3; D call uncertain. CDR1 and CDR2 (germline): SNHLY, FYNNEI. V was clipped by 4 bases and J by 2 bases, with 4 bases between them. The CDR3 sequence is 12 residues long. The CDR3 spells CASSAATDTQYF. The DNA for the CDR3 is TGTGCCAGCAGTGCCGCCACAGATACGCAGTATTTT.

V and J are TRBV7-8 and TRBJ2-3, with D perhaps given as TRBD1 or TRBD2 (7 bases each). This CDR3 spans 21 amino acids. V dropped 7 bases and J dropped 2 bases, with 34 bases sitting between them. Germline V lookup: CDR1 SGHVS, CDR2 FQNEAQ. The CDR3 nucleotides read TGTGCCAGCACCCCGTCTCTGGGGATAGTTGCGGGAGAGGGGGCCACAGATACGCAGTATTTT. It yields the protein CASTPSLGIVAGEGATDTQYF.

This chain uses TRBV7-9 with TRBJ2-6; possible D gene TRBD1, 5 bases. The CDR3 sequence is 16 residues long. Germline V gives CDR1 SEHNR, CDR2 FQNEAQ (reference sequence). The germline V and J ends were trimmed by 5 bases and 2 bases, with 13 bases remaining between them. The CDR3 is CASSTPVGAGANVLTF. CDR3 bases: TGTGCCAGCAGCACTCCGGTAGGGGCTGGGGCCAACGTCCTGACTTTC.

The chain joins TRBV5-6 to TRBJ2-7; 9 bases are a match to TRBD2. V lost 9 bases and J lost 2; bases outside the gene matches: 9. Germline CDR1 reads SGHDT; CDR2 reads YYEEEE. This CDR3 spans 14 amino acids. CDR3 coding DNA: TGTGCCACCAGTAGCGGGAGCGGAACCTACGAGCAGTACTTC. It encodes CATSSGSGTYEQYF.

This rearrangement joins TRBV7-8 to TRBJ2-5; the D is unclear. The V end lost 1 base, the J end lost 5 bases, and 14 bases lay between the germline ends. The CDR3 loop spans 15 amino acids. Germline lookup yields CDR1 SGHVS and CDR2 FQNEAQ. In nucleotides, the CDR3 is TGTGCCAGCAGCTTAGGAGACACAATGGGGGAGACCCAGTACTTC. Amino acid sequence: CASSLGDTMGETQYF.

This chain connects TRBV29-1 to TRBJ2-1; D perhaps matches TRBD2 (5 bases). V shed 4 bases and J shed 0 bases, with 10 bases lying between them. CDR3 length: 14 amino acids. The germline V gene encodes CDR1 SQVTM and CDR2 ANQGSEA. CDR3 loop: CSVVPRDSYNEQFF. The DNA of the CDR3 is TGCAGCGTTGTCCCCCGGGACTCCTACAATGAGCAGTTCTTC.

This sequence joins TRBV6-5 and TRBJ2-7, with D perhaps matching TRBD1 (6 bases). Germline-derived CDR1 and CDR2 are MNHEY and SVGAGI. CDR3 length equals 14 residues. Trimming cost V 5 bases and J 0 bases, with 11 bases left between them. The CDR3 coding sequence is TGTGCCAGCAGTCAAGACAGGAGCTCCTACGAGCAGTACTTC. It codes for CASSQDRSSYEQYF.

In DNA, the CDR3 is TGTGCCAGCAGTTGGCAGCTAACCTCCCGAGAGACCCAGTACTTC. Its translation is CASSWQLTSRETQYF. This sequence joins TRBV7-9 and TRBJ2-5; D is unresolved. V lost 6 bases, J lost 4 bases, and 18 bases lay in between. CDR1 SEHNR and CDR2 FQNEAQ come from the germline V gene (reference sequence). This CDR3 region has 15 residues.

The chain uses TRBV28 and TRBJ2-7; 7 bases agree with TRBD2. The V gene's germline CDR1 is MDHEN and CDR2 SYDVKM. V lost 1 base and J lost 5; bases outside the gene matches: 17. CDR3 length: 18 residues. The CDR3 nucleotides read TGTGCCAGCAGTTTATTTCCCCCGAGGGAGGGAGGCATGAACGAGCAGTACTTC. This sequence encodes CASSLFPPREGGMNEQYF.

The V and J genes are TRBV27 and TRBJ2-3, with D uncertain. This CDR3 region has 15 residues. Deletions cut 5 bases from V and 0 bases from J, with 12 bases between. In germline, CDR1 is MNHEY, CDR2 SMNVEV (reference sequence). The CDR3 DNA sequence: TGTGCCAGCAGTCTCACCCCGACTAGCACAGATACGCAGTATTTT. Protein: CASSLTPTSTDTQYF.

The chain is built from TRBV19 and TRBJ2-1, with 8 bases fitting TRBD2. Trimming cost V 9 bases and J 9 bases; bases outside gene matches: 13. Germline CDR1 reads LNHDA; CDR2 reads SQIVND (reference sequence). This CDR3 has 14 amino acids. The CDR3 sequence: CASHSGTSEGEQFF. Here the CDR3 DNA reads TGTGCCAGCCACTCCGGGACTAGTGAGGGTGAGCAGTTCTTC.

Only one count was recorded for this clone. This chain connects TRBV21-1 to TRBJ2-2; the D call TRBD2 from the table was never checked on the DNA. TRBV21-1 is listed as a pseudogene. CDR3 size: 16 residues. The CDR3 reads CASSTGLAENTGELFF. The CDR3 nucleotides read TGTGCCAGCAGCACCGGACTAGCGGAAAACACCGGGGAGCTGTTTTTT.